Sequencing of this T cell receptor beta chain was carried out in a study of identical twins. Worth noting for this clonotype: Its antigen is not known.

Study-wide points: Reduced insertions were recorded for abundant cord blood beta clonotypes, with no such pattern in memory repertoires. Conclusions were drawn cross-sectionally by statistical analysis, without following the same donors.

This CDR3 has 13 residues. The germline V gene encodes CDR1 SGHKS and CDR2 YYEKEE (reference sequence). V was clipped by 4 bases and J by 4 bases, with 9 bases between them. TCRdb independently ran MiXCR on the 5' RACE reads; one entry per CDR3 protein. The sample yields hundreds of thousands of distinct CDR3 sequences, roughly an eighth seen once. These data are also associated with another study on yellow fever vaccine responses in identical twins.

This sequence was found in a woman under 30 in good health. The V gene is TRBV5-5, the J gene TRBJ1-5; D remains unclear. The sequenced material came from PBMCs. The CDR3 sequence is CASSARPNQPQHF. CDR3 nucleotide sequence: TGTGCCAGCAGCGCCCGACCGAATCAGCCCCAGCATTTT.